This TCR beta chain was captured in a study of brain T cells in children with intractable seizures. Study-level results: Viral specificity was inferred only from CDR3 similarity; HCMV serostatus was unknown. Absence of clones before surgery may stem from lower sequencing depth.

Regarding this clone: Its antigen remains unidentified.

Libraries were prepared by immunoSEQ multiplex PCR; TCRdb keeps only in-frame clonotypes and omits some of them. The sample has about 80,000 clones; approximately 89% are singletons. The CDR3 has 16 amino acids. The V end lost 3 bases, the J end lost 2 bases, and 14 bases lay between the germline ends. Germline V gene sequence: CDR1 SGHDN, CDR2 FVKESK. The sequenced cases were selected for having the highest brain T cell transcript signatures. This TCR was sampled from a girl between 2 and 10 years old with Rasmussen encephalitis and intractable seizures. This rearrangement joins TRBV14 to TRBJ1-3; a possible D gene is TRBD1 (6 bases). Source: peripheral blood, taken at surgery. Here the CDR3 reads CASSHLGGSPGNTIYF. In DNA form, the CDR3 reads TGTGCCAGCAGCCATTTAGGGGGTTCGCCTGGAAACACCATATATTTT.